A single sample is the source of the 13 T cell receptor beta chains below, sequenced in a study of blood T cell repertoires in COVID-19. The assay was immunoSEQ multiplex PCR, and TCRdb's table has in-frame clones only and misses some. Among approximately 170,000 clones listed, roughly 86% were seen once. The material sequenced was peripheral blood. These receptors were collected from a man aged 35-49 years who had recovered from COVID-19.

The chain couples TRBV6-5 to TRBJ1-5; D unclear. V was clipped by 7 bases and J by 0 bases, with 7 bases between them. This CDR3 is 13 amino acids long. The germline V gene encodes CDR1 MNHEY and CDR2 SVGAGI. In DNA form, the CDR3 reads TGTGCCAGCACCGACAATAGCAATCAGCCCCAGCATTTT. This codes for CASTDNSNQPQHF.

V usage is TRBV19 and J usage is TRBJ2-5; 12 nucleotides match TRBD2. There are 15 residues in the CDR3. The germline CDR1 and CDR2 sequences are LNHDA and SQIVND (reference sequence). J gave up 3 bases and V 5 bases, and 4 bases lay outside the gene matches. As DNA, the CDR3 is TGTGCCAGTAGTCCGAGACTAGCGGGAGAAGAGACCCAGTACTTC. It translates to CASSPRLAGEETQYF.

This clone was seen once. The chain recombines TRBV9 with TRBJ1-1; possible D gene TRBD1, 5 bases. V dropped 5 bases and J dropped 7 bases, with 18 bases sitting between them. The CDR3 spans 14 residues. CDR1 is SGDLS and CDR2 is YYNGEE in the germline V gene. In DNA form, the CDR3 reads TGTGCCAGCAGTCCCTTGGGGCAGGGTGGTGAAGCTTTCTTT. Amino acid sequence: CASSPLGQGGEAFF.

This clone was observed a handful of times. The chain employs TRBV18 and TRBJ1-5; tentative D call: TRBD1 (6 bases). From germline, CDR1 is KGHSH and CDR2 LQKENI. V lost 5 bases and J lost 3, with 23 bases in between. The CDR3 is 18 residues long. CDR3: CASSTSGPGGGSNQPQHF. The DNA for the CDR3 is TGTGCCAGCTCAACTTCCGGGCCGGGTGGGGGCTCCAATCAGCCCCAGCATTTT.

The rearrangement links TRBV11-2 to TRBJ2-7; D might be TRBD1 (6 bases). The germline CDR1 and CDR2 sequences are SGHAT and FQNNGV. Between the trimmed V and J ends, which lost 3 bases and 7 bases, there was a span of 16 bases. The CDR3 has 14 residues. The CDR3 DNA sequence: TGTGCCAGCAGCTTCAGGGTAGGGGGTATTGAGCAGTACTTC. It encodes CASSFRVGGIEQYF.

This chain's CDR3 is CASSLTGGLAKNIQYF. CDR3 in DNA: TGCGCCAGCAGCTTGACGGGGGGGTTAGCCAAAAACATTCAGTACTTC. The chain links TRBV5-1 to TRBJ2-4; the match to TRBD2 covers 8 bases. CDR1 and CDR2 (germline): SGHRS, YFSETQ. Trimming at V came to 1 base and at J to 0 bases, leaving 3 bases not matched to a gene. CDR3 length: 16 residues.

The V call is TRBV29-1, the J call TRBJ1-4; a weak D match, TRBD1 (6 bases). The CDR3 runs to 17 residues. V was shortened by 5 bases and J by 5 bases, with 24 bases between the two germline ends. The germline V gene has CDR1 SQVTM and CDR2 ANQGSEA. The CDR3 region has the DNA TGCAGCGTTTGGGCGGTTACAGGGTCCAGTCGAAATGAAAAACTGTTTTTT. Translating gives CSVWAVTGSSRNEKLFF.

The chain joins TRBV4-2 to TRBJ2-1, with 10 bases identical to TRBD2. With 0 bases clipped from V and 2 bases from J, the junction kept 10 bases outside the gene matches. Germline V lookup: CDR1 LGHNA, CDR2 YNFKEQ. The CDR3 has 19 residues. The CDR3 loop is CASSQEGAGTSVTYNEQFF. In nucleotides, the CDR3 is TGTGCCAGCAGCCAAGAAGGTGCCGGGACTAGCGTCACCTACAATGAGCAGTTCTTC.

This clone occurred a few times. The chain joins TRBV6-4 to TRBJ1-2; a weak D match, TRBD1 (6 bases). The length of the CDR3 is 14 residues. Germline V gene lookup returns CDR1 MRHNA and CDR2 SNTAGT. V shed 5 bases and J shed 5 bases, with 15 bases lying between them. Here the CDR3 reads CASSPTGQFYGYTF. DNA of the CDR3: TGTGCCAGCAGTCCTACCGGACAGTTTTATGGCTACACCTTC.

The chain employs TRBV5-5 and TRBJ2-5; 11 bases map to TRBD2. CDR1 and CDR2 from the germline V gene are SGHKS and YYEKEE (reference sequence). V trimming: 4 bases; J trimming: 4 bases; junction bases outside the gene matches: 9. The CDR3 runs 16 residues. CDR3 sequence reads: CASSQTLAGGPETQYF. CDR3 sequence (DNA): TGTGCCAGCAGCCAAACGCTAGCGGGAGGCCCAGAGACCCAGTACTTC.

The chain links TRBV5-1 to TRBJ2-1, with TRBD2 matching 9 bases. This CDR3 has 17 amino acids. J lost 6 bases, V lost 5 bases, and 15 bases had no gene match. Germline loops: CDR1 SGHRS, CDR2 YFSETQ. CDR3 residues: CASSRRVFSGRSNEQFF. The CDR3 DNA sequence: TGCGCCAGCAGTCGTAGGGTTTTTAGCGGGAGATCCAATGAGCAGTTCTTC.

This clone came up once. The chain combines TRBV15 with TRBJ1-5; maybe TRBD1 (5 bases). Trimming left V 3 bases short and J 5 bases short, with 17 bases between. The CDR3 sequence is 16 residues long. Per the germline V gene, CDR1 is LNHNV and CDR2 is YYDKDF (reference sequence). The CDR3 region has the DNA TGTGCCACCAGCAGCAGCCGGGACTCGGGTCATCAGCCCCAGCATTTT. Protein: CATSSSRDSGHQPQHF.

The rearrangement links TRBV7-2 to TRBJ2-3, with 7 bases aligning to TRBD2. V lost 0 bases to trimming and J lost 0 bases; unmatched junction nucleotides: 0. The length of the CDR3 is 15 residues. Germline V gene lookup returns CDR1 SGHTA and CDR2 FQGNSA. Here the CDR3 DNA reads TGTGCCAGCAGCTTAGCGGGAGGGAGCACAGATACGCAGTATTTT. It is translated as CASSLAGGSTDTQYF.